A selection of T cell receptor beta chains follows, all from one sample in a study of response to subunit inactivated influenza vaccine. TCRdb redid the calling of the RT-PCR reads with MiXCR, one entry per CDR3 protein. The data show 600,000 to 850,000 distinct CDR3 sequences, with around 15% seen just once and 6% to 9.5% held by the top ten. The material was PBMCs from blood, obtained around 14 days before vaccination. The source is a man in his fifties who received an inactivated influenza vaccine. Both conserved end residues are part of each CDR3. Fields, in order: CDR3 length, clone size, D gene, V gene, J gene, CDR3 protein, CDR3 DNA. A D gene is named only where the DNA matches it firmly. The size field is filled for only some rows; it gives once, few, many or a size class.

>13|.|.|TRBV10-3|TRBJ1-2
CAISGGRNYGYTF
TGTGCCATCAGTGGCGGCAGGAACTATGGCTACACCTTC
>16|.|.|TRBV2|TRBJ2-3
CASRYRGRGATDTQYF
TGTGCCAGCAGGTACCGCGGTAGGGGGGCCACAGATACGCAGTATTTT
>15|few|.|TRBV7-9|TRBJ2-2
CASRIDSSNTGELFF
TGTGCCAGCAGAATAGACAGCTCGAACACCGGGGAGCTGTTTTTT
>16|.|.|TRBV7-2|TRBJ2-1
CASSQGATSDYNEQFF
TGTGCCAGCAGCCAGGGGGCGACTAGCGACTACAATGAGCAGTTCTTC
>11|.|.|TRBV3-1|TRBJ2-5
CASSQDLTLYF
TGTGCCAGCAGCCAAGACCTTACCCTGTACTTC
>17|few|.|TRBV4-3|TRBJ2-2
CASSHGPGPEVTGELFF
TGCGCCAGCAGCCATGGTCCGGGCCCGGAGGTAACCGGGGAGCTGTTTTTT
>15|.|TRBD2|TRBV15|TRBJ2-7
CATSRGTSDHYEQYF
TGTGCCACCAGCAGAGGGACTAGCGATCACTACGAGCAGTACTTC
>13|few|TRBD2|TRBV20-1|TRBJ2-7
CSAPREGFYEQYF
TGCAGTGCTCCTAGGGAGGGGTTCTACGAGCAGTACTTC
>15|.|TRBD1|TRBV12-3/TRBV12-4|TRBJ1-6
CASSSSGTGNSPLHF
TGTGCCAGCAGTTCCTCCGGGACAGGGAATTCACCCCTCCACTTT
>13|few|.|TRBV5-1|TRBJ1-2
CASSSTGTYGYTF
TGCGCCAGCAGCTCCACAGGGACCTATGGCTACACCTTC
>13|few|.|TRBV16|TRBJ2-3
CASSRTGLDTQYF
TGTGCCAGCAGCCGTACAGGGCTAGATACGCAGTATTTT
>13|.|TRBD1|TRBV29-1|TRBJ1-5
CSVGTGPGQPQHF
TGCAGCGTGGGGACAGGGCCCGGTCAGCCCCAGCATTTT
>15|few|TRBD1|TRBV27|TRBJ2-5
CASSPRDRGGETQYF
TGTGCCAGCAGTCCCCGGGACAGGGGGGGAGAGACCCAGTACTTC
>15|few|.|TRBV14|TRBJ2-2
CASSQDTATPGELFF
TGTGCCAGCAGCCAAGATACGGCTACTCCCGGGGAGCTGTTTTTT
>16|.|.|TRBV7-6|TRBJ2-5
CASSWGRTVAQETQYF
TGTGCCAGCAGCTGGGGCCGGACGGTAGCTCAAGAGACCCAGTACTTC
>14|.|.|TRBV6-8|TRBJ1-1
CANPPIVTKGEAFF
TGTGCCAACCCTCCCATAGTAACCAAGGGGGAAGCTTTCTTT
>17|few|.|TRBV5-1|TRBJ1-1
CASSHQGWGGRNTEAFF
TGCGCCAGCAGCCACCAGGGATGGGGAGGGAGGAACACTGAAGCTTTCTTT
>16|few|TRBD2|TRBV28|TRBJ2-3
CASSSRDYPGTDTQYF
TGTGCCAGCAGTTCCCGGGACTATCCAGGGACAGATACGCAGTATTTT
>15|many|TRBD2|TRBV12-3/TRBV12-4|TRBJ2-7
CASSLKLAGVYEQYF
TGTGCCAGCAGTTTAAAACTAGCGGGGGTCTACGAGCAGTACTTC
>14|few|TRBD1|TRBV13|TRBJ1-1
CASSLGQGAVEAFF
TGTGCCAGCAGCTTAGGGCAGGGGGCTGTCGAAGCTTTCTTT
>14|.|.|TRBV29-1|TRBJ2-2
CSVESRGNTGELFF
TGCAGCGTTGAATCACGGGGGAACACCGGGGAGCTGTTTTTT
>15|.|.|TRBV2|TRBJ2-6
CASSPPGVGAKVLTF
TGTGCCAGCAGCCCCCCAGGGGTCGGGGCCAAGGTCCTGACTTTC
>15|.|TRBD1|TRBV5-5|TRBJ1-1
CASSSQGQGGTEAFF
TGTGCCAGCAGCTCCCAAGGACAGGGGGGAACTGAAGCTTTCTTT
>15|few|TRBD1|TRBV5-5|TRBJ2-5
CASSLMTGNQETQYF
TGTGCCAGCAGCTTAATGACAGGGAACCAAGAGACCCAGTACTTC
>14|.|.|TRBV12-3/TRBV12-4|TRBJ2-3
CASIDYLLTDTQYF
TGTGCCAGCATAGACTACCTTCTGACAGATACGCAGTATTTT
>15|.|TRBD2|TRBV7-2|TRBJ2-5
CASSLMGGGMETQYF
TGTGCCAGCAGCTTAATGGGGGGGGGTATGGAGACCCAGTACTTC
>12|few|.|TRBV6-1|TRBJ2-7
CASYSRDYEQYF
TGTGCCAGTTACAGCAGAGACTACGAGCAGTACTTC
>14|.|.|TRBV18|TRBJ2-5
CASSPGAPGETQYF
TGTGCCAGCTCCCCAGGCGCACCAGGGGAGACCCAGTACTTC
>13|.|.|TRBV6-2/TRBV6-3|TRBJ2-3
CASSPGTWGTQYF
TGTGCCAGCAGCCCAGGCACCTGGGGTACGCAGTATTTT
>16|many|TRBD1|TRBV7-9|TRBJ1-1
CASSLSPGQGDTEAFF
TGTGCCAGCAGCTTAAGCCCTGGACAGGGGGACACTGAAGCTTTCTTT
>16|few|TRBD1|TRBV28|TRBJ1-1
CASSLLDGTGDTEAFF
TGTGCCAGCAGTTTATTGGACGGGACAGGGGACACTGAAGCTTTCTTT
>14|few|.|TRBV15|TRBJ1-4
CATSRSGANEKLFF
TGTGCCACCAGCAGGTCCGGGGCTAATGAAAAACTGTTTTTT
>14|many|.|TRBV11-2|TRBJ1-1
CASSFLTANTEAFF
TGTGCCAGCAGCTTTCTGACGGCAAACACTGAAGCTTTCTTT
>14|few|TRBD1|TRBV28|TRBJ2-7
CASSSTGVGYEQYF
TGTGCCAGCAGTTCGACAGGGGTGGGCTACGAGCAGTACTTC
>13|many|.|TRBV6-1|TRBJ2-2
CASSPGDTGELFF
TGTGCCAGCAGTCCAGGGGACACCGGGGAGCTGTTTTTT
>17|.|.|TRBV5-1|TRBJ2-1
CASSLGGSRSSYNEQFF
TGCGCCAGCAGCTTGGGGGGTTCTAGGAGCTCCTACAATGAGCAGTTCTTC
>12|few|.|TRBV5-6|TRBJ2-7
CASSFSFYEQYF
TGTGCCAGCAGCTTTTCATTCTACGAGCAGTACTTC
>15|.|TRBD1|TRBV27|TRBJ2-5
CASSHGTGFDETQYF
TGTGCCAGCAGTCATGGGACAGGGTTCGACGAGACCCAGTACTTC
>14|.|.|TRBV19|TRBJ1-2
CASRTTSRKSGYTF
TGTGCCAGTAGGACCACCTCCCGGAAGAGTGGCTACACCTTC
>12|.|.|TRBV5-1|TRBJ2-5
CASSPKGLTQYF
TGCGCCAGCAGTCCCAAGGGGCTGACCCAGTACTTC
>14|.|.|TRBV7-9|TRBJ2-1
CASSLGGHGNEQFF
TGTGCCAGCAGCTTAGGGGGTCACGGGAATGAGCAGTTCTTC
>14|many|.|TRBV2|TRBJ2-3
CASRVSGITDTQYF
TGTGCCAGCAGGGTTAGCGGTATCACAGATACGCAGTATTTT
>12|.|.|TRBV4-1|TRBJ2-7
CASSQTNYEQYF
TGCGCCAGCAGCCAAACGAACTACGAGCAGTACTTC
>14|many|.|TRBV4-3|TRBJ2-1
CASSQEPGAGEQFF
TGCGCCAGCAGCCAAGAGCCGGGGGCCGGTGAGCAGTTCTTC
>13|few|TRBD1|TRBV20-1|TRBJ1-5
CSADTGGDQPQHF
TGCAGTGCTGATACAGGGGGGGATCAGCCCCAGCATTTT
>15|.|.|TRBV19|TRBJ1-2
CASSIPRTLIYGYTF
TGTGCCAGTAGTATCCCACGGACGTTGATCTATGGCTACACCTTC
>15|few|TRBD2|TRBV7-6|TRBJ2-1
CASSYTSGGLTEQFF
TGTGCCAGCAGTTATACTAGCGGGGGTCTGACTGAGCAGTTCTTC
>15|few|.|TRBV12-3/TRBV12-4|TRBJ2-1
CASSLEWGAYNEQFF
TGTGCCAGCAGTTTAGAATGGGGGGCGTACAATGAGCAGTTCTTC
>13|few|.|TRBV10-1|TRBJ2-7
CASSVNGPYEQYF
TGCGCCAGCAGTGTAAACGGACCCTACGAGCAGTACTTC
>15|few|.|TRBV3-1|TRBJ2-7
CASSQAPNRAYEQYF
TGTGCCAGCAGCCAAGCTCCCAACAGGGCCTACGAGCAGTACTTC
>17|.|TRBD2|TRBV6-2/TRBV6-3|TRBJ2-3
CASSSMTSGSSTDTQYF
TGTGCCAGCAGTTCTATGACTAGCGGCTCCTCCACAGATACGCAGTATTTT